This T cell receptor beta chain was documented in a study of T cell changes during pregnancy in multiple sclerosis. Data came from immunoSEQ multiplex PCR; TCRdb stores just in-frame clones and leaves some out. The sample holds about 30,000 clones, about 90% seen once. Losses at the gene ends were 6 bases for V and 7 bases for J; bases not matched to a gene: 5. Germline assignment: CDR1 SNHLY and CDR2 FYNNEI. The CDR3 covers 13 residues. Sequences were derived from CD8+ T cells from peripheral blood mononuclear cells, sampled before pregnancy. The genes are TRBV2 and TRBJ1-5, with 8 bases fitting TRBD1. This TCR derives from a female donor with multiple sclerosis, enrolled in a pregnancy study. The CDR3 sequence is CASRDRVWQPQHF. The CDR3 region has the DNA TGTGCCAGCAGGGACAGGGTGTGGCAGCCCCAGCATTTT.